A single sample is the source of the 28 T cell receptor beta chains below, sequenced in a study of T cells in localized non-small cell lung cancer. This table comes from immunoSEQ multiplex PCR, and its TCRdb copy is limited to in-frame clones, with some not included. The sample has about 3,100 clones; around 39% are singletons. The sample consisted of normal lung tissue next to the tumor, taken before any cancer treatment. The origin of the receptors is a woman aged 35 to 70 with stage I lung adenocarcinoma.

This clone was seen a handful of times. The rearrangement uses TRBV9 and TRBJ1-1; D call uncertain. In germline, CDR1 is SGDLS, CDR2 YYNGEE. CDR3 length: 13 amino acids. V lost 4 bases and J 5 bases, leaving 12 bases between the germline ends. The CDR3 coding sequence is TGTGCCAGCAGCCTGACGCCGGGGACTGAAGCTTTCTTT. Translation: CASSLTPGTEAFF.

The chain recombines TRBV5-1 with TRBJ2-7; D not resolved. CDR3 size: 14 residues. The V gene's germline CDR1 is SGHRS and CDR2 YFSETQ. Trimming removed 4 bases from V and 2 bases from J, with 13 bases in between. CDR3 sequence (DNA): TGCGCCAGCAGCCCAGGCCTCTTTACCTACGAGCAGTACTTC. Translating it yields CASSPGLFTYEQYF.

This clone was found a few times. The rearrangement joins TRBV7-6 to TRBJ1-1, with 10 bases that match TRBD1. The length of the CDR3 is 16 residues. From germline, CDR1 is SGHVS and CDR2 FNYEAQ. J lost 5 bases, V lost 3 bases, and 9 bases had no gene match. The CDR3 DNA sequence: TGTGCCAGCAGCTTGGGACAGGGGCCCTTAGGGACTGAAGCTTTCTTT. Translating gives CASSLGQGPLGTEAFF.

This clone was recorded only once. This chain links TRBV19 with TRBJ2-2, with 7 positions matching TRBD1. V was pared by 6 bases and J by 3 bases, with 4 bases of the junction left unmatched. The CDR3 is 14 amino acids. Per the germline V gene, CDR1 is LNHDA and CDR2 is SQIVND (reference sequence). The DNA for the CDR3 is TGTGCCAGTAGCCTTACAGGGGACACCGGGGAGCTGTTTTTT. This gives the protein CASSLTGDTGELFF.

This clone was detected only a few times. V gene TRBV9 combines with J gene TRBJ2-1; no firm D call. This CDR3 comprises 13 residues. Trimming removed 5 bases at V and 15 bases at J, with 21 bases between. Germline V CDR1 and CDR2: SGDLS, YYNGEE. This CDR3 is CASSGGPESRWFF. CDR3 nucleotide sequence: TGTGCCAGCAGTGGCGGCCCAGAGAGTCGGTGGTTCTTC.

V usage is TRBV28 and J usage is TRBJ1-1; D is undetermined. The V gene lost 2 bases and the J gene lost 1 base, with 11 bases spanning the gap. The germline gives CDR1 MDHEN, CDR2 SYDVKM. There are 15 residues in the CDR3. CDR3 residues: CASSLASGRNTEAFF. The CDR3 DNA is TGTGCCAGCAGTTTAGCGTCCGGCAGGAACACTGAAGCTTTCTTT.

This clone ranks as large. The chain employs TRBV11-3 and TRBJ1-5; TRBD1 matches at 7 bases. This CDR3 region has 15 residues. The germline CDR1 and CDR2 sequences are SGHNT and YENEEA. The V and J ends lost 5 bases and 5 bases, in that order; junction bases with no gene match: 9. The CDR3: CASSSTGAGDQPQHF. As DNA, the CDR3 is TGTGCCAGCAGCAGTACAGGGGCAGGGGATCAGCCCCAGCATTTT.

Only one count was recorded for this clone. V usage is TRBV19 and J usage is TRBJ1-5; D uncertain. The V and J ends lost 5 bases and 11 bases respectively, with 16 bases between them. Germline lookup yields CDR1 LNHDA and CDR2 SQIVND (reference sequence). The CDR3 sequence is 13 residues long. The CDR3 DNA reads as TGTGCCAGTAGTTCCTCCCCTGAGCTCGCCCAGCATTTT. This gives the protein CASSSSPELAQHF.

This clone was seen only a few times. The V gene is TRBV6-8, the J gene TRBJ2-7; a possible D gene is TRBD1 (5 bases). The V and J ends lost 2 bases and 5 bases respectively, with 7 bases between them. CDR3 size: 12 residues. Germline V lookup: CDR1 MNHGY, CDR2 SAAAGT. Here the CDR3 reads CASSYRGNEQYF. CDR3 bases: TGTGCCAGCAGTTACAGGGGCAACGAGCAGTACTTC.

The rearrangement uses TRBV28 and TRBJ2-2; D unresolved. This CDR3 region has 13 residues. Germline values: CDR1 MDHEN, CDR2 SYDVKM. V shed 6 bases and J shed 1 base, with 6 bases lying between them. For the CDR3, the DNA is TGTGCCAGCAGGGATCGGAACACCGGGGAGCTGTTTTTT. It encodes CASRDRNTGELFF.

This chain connects TRBV6-8 to TRBJ2-7; D is perhaps TRBD1 (7 bases). The CDR3 consists of 16 residues. The V gene lost 9 bases and the J gene lost 7 bases, with 28 bases spanning the gap. The germline gives CDR1 MNHGY, CDR2 SAAAGT. This chain's CDR3 is CASSPSGGLQGREQYF. CDR3 nucleotide sequence: TGTGCCAGTAGTCCTTCAGGGGGGCTACAGGGGCGGGAGCAGTACTTC.

There are a few counts of this clone. The V gene is TRBV28, the J gene TRBJ2-1; the D gene is possibly TRBD2 (5 bases). Per the germline V gene, CDR1 is MDHEN and CDR2 is SYDVKM. Trimming cost V 7 bases and J 5 bases, with 9 bases left between them. This CDR3 comprises 12 residues. CDR3 nucleotide sequence: TGTGCCAGCACTAGCCACCACAATGAGCAGTTCTTC. Translated, it gives CASTSHHNEQFF. Full variable domain (missing parts from reference TRBV28 and TRBJ2-1): DVKVTQSSRYLVKRTGEKVFLECVQDMDHENMFWYRQDPGLGLRLIYFSYDVKMKEKGDIPEGYSVSREKKERFSLILESASTNQTSMYLCASTSHHNEQFFGPGTRLTVL.

The chain links TRBV19 to TRBJ1-4, with D possibly being TRBD1 (5 bases). Trimming removed 4 bases from V and 6 bases from J, with 15 bases in between. Germline CDR1 is LNHDA and CDR2 is SQIVND (reference sequence). The CDR3 is 15 residues long. This CDR3 is CASSKTDGADEKLFF. The CDR3 DNA is TGTGCCAGTAGTAAGACCGATGGGGCGGATGAAAAACTGTTTTTT.

V and J are TRBV19 and TRBJ1-1; unclear D gene. This CDR3 has 12 amino acids. The germline V gene has CDR1 LNHDA and CDR2 SQIVND (reference sequence). Deletions cut 6 bases from V and 10 bases from J, with 15 bases between. The CDR3 DNA follows: TGTGCCAGTAGCCAAAGACCTGCCAGAGCTTTCTTT. It translates to CASSQRPARAFF.

This clone was detected only a few times. V is TRBV9 and J is TRBJ2-5; the D gene could be TRBD1 or TRBD2 (5 bases each). Germline V CDR1 and CDR2: SGDLS, YYNGEE. The CDR3 extends over 15 amino acids. V was shortened by 5 bases and J by 2 bases, with 16 bases between the two germline ends. The DNA of the CDR3 is TGTGCCAGCAGTCCCAGGGCTAGCCGACAAGAGACCCAGTACTTC. It specifies CASSPRASRQETQYF. Full variable domain (outside the CDR3, taken from reference TRBV9 and TRBJ2-5): DSGVTQTPKHLITATGQRVTLRCSPRSGDLSVYWYQQSLDQGLQFLIQYYNGEERAKGNILERFSAQQFPDLHSELNLSSLELGDSALYFCASSPRASRQETQYFGPGTRLLVL.

The gene calls are TRBV14 and TRBJ2-3, with 13 bases fitting TRBD2. V shed 0 bases, J shed 2 bases, and the junction held 8 bases outside the gene matches. Germline V lookup: CDR1 SGHDN, CDR2 FVKESK. The CDR3 loop spans 19 amino acids. The DNA for the CDR3 is TGTGCCAGCAGCCAAGATAACCGACTAGCGGGGGGCTACACAGATACGCAGTATTTT. It codes for CASSQDNRLAGGYTDTQYF.

The J gene is TRBJ2-2, the V gene TRBV18; D is uncertain. This CDR3 has 17 amino acids. The germline V gene has CDR1 KGHSH and CDR2 LQKENI. V lost 0 bases, J lost 7 bases, and 18 bases lay in between. The CDR3 DNA reads as TGTGCCAGCTCACCACCGCGAAGTAAAGGACGCGACGGGGAGCTGTTTTTT. This translates into CASSPPRSKGRDGELFF.

This clone was seen a few times. This sequence joins TRBV9 and TRBJ2-7; tentatively, D is TRBD1 (5 bases). The CDR3 length is 15 residues. Trimming cost V 4 bases and J 2 bases, with 16 bases left between them. Germline assignment: CDR1 SGDLS and CDR2 YYNGEE. Here the CDR3 DNA reads TGTGCCAGCAGCCGAGGTCAGGGTTCGGCCTACGAGCAGTACTTC. Translating it yields CASSRGQGSAYEQYF.

This chain joins TRBV29-1 and TRBJ1-5; 8 nucleotides match TRBD1. This CDR3 region has 12 residues. In germline, CDR1 is SQVTM, CDR2 ANQGSEA. J was trimmed by 2 bases and V by 7 bases; bases with no gene match: 1. The CDR3 nucleotides read TGCAGCGCGGGACAGGGCAATCAGCCCCAGCATTTT. Translating gives CSAGQGNQPQHF.

V usage is TRBV18 and J usage is TRBJ2-5; D remains unclear. V was cut by 10 bases and J by 3 bases, with 21 bases left in between. The CDR3 runs to 15 residues. Germline CDR1 reads KGHSH; CDR2 reads LQKENI. The CDR3 nucleotides read TGTGCCACCAGCACAACGCAGTCCATGGAAGAGACCCAGTACTTC. It is translated as CATSTTQSMEETQYF.

V is TRBV11-3 and J is TRBJ2-1; D may be TRBD2 (6 bases). Trimming stripped 8 bases from V and 7 bases from J, with 18 bases between. Per the germline V gene, CDR1 is SGHNT and CDR2 is YENEEA. The CDR3 has 14 amino acids. In nucleotides, the CDR3 is TGTGCCAGCGGACTGGACTATACTCAGAATGAGCAGTTCTTC. Its protein product is CASGLDYTQNEQFF.

This clone was counted a few times. This rearrangement joins TRBV6-8 to TRBJ2-7, with D unresolved. Trimming stripped 5 bases from V and 3 bases from J, with 14 bases between. Germline CDR1 MNHGY, CDR2 SAAAGT. The CDR3 loop spans 14 amino acids. The CDR3 DNA reads as TGTGCCAGCAGTGCCCGGAACTTCCACTACGAGCAGTACTTC. It translates to CASSARNFHYEQYF.

The rearrangement links TRBV6-8 to TRBJ2-7, with TRBD2 as a possible D gene (5 bases). Germline loops: CDR1 MNHGY, CDR2 SAAAGT. The CDR3 is 14 residues long. V lost 5 bases, J lost 0 bases, and 11 bases lay in between. The CDR3 region is CASSLTRSSYEQYF. CDR3 nucleotide sequence: TGTGCCAGCAGTCTTACTAGGAGCTCCTACGAGCAGTACTTC.

This clone came up a few times. One end of the junction does not line up with germline, which may come from a read error. The CDR3 loop is CASSVENGGTEVFF. In DNA form, the CDR3 reads TGTGCCAGCAGCGTAGAGAATGGGGGCACTGAAGTTTTCTTT. The gene calls are TRBV9 and TRBJ1-1, with D perhaps matching TRBD1 (6 bases). Germline V gene lookup returns CDR1 SGDLS and CDR2 YYNGEE. The CDR3 has 14 residues.

This clone is labeled as medium-sized. This chain connects TRBV6-8 to TRBJ1-5; unclear D gene. Trimming pared 5 bases from V and 7 bases from J, leaving 12 bases between. There are 13 residues in the CDR3. Germline loops: CDR1 MNHGY, CDR2 SAAAGT. The CDR3 DNA sequence: TGTGCCAGCAGTGATTGGCCCGGACAGCCCCAGCATTTT. The encoded protein is CASSDWPGQPQHF.

In its sample, this clone is medium-sized. The rearrangement links TRBV11-3 to TRBJ2-5, with a tentative D call TRBD1 (6 bases). CDR1 SGHNT and CDR2 YENEEA come from the germline V gene. The CDR3 has 14 residues. V dropped 5 bases and J dropped 2 bases, with 12 bases sitting between them. CDR3: CASSRDGTQETQYF. CDR3 DNA sequence: TGTGCCAGCAGCCGCGATGGGACACAAGAGACCCAGTACTTC.

This clone was recorded a few times. V is TRBV19 and J is TRBJ2-1; 7 nucleotides line up with TRBD1. Per the germline V gene, CDR1 is LNHDA and CDR2 is SQIVND (reference sequence). CDR3 size: 18 residues. J gave up 2 bases and V 5 bases, and 15 bases lay outside the gene matches. CDR3 sequence reads: CASSRDSPGGGAYNEQFF. CDR3 DNA: TGTGCCAGTAGTCGGGACAGTCCTGGAGGAGGTGCCTACAATGAGCAGTTCTTC. Based on the CDR3 plus reference TRBV19 and TRBJ2-1, the full variable domain is DGGITQSPKYLFRKEGQNVTLSCEQNLNHDAMYWYRQDPGQGLRLIYYSQIVNDFQKGDIAEGYSVSREKKESFPLTVTSAQKNPTAFYLCASSRDSPGGGAYNEQFFGPGTRLTVL.

This clone qualifies as medium-sized. V is TRBV11-3 and J is TRBJ1-4; 8 bases match TRBD1. CDR3 length: 15 amino acids. The trim removed 5 bases at V and 8 bases at J, leaving 10 bases unmatched. CDR1 and CDR2 from the germline V gene are SGHNT and YENEEA. The CDR3 DNA follows: TGTGCCAGCAGCCTGGACAGGGTAGGAGGAGAAAAACTGTTTTTT. Amino acid sequence: CASSLDRVGGEKLFF.